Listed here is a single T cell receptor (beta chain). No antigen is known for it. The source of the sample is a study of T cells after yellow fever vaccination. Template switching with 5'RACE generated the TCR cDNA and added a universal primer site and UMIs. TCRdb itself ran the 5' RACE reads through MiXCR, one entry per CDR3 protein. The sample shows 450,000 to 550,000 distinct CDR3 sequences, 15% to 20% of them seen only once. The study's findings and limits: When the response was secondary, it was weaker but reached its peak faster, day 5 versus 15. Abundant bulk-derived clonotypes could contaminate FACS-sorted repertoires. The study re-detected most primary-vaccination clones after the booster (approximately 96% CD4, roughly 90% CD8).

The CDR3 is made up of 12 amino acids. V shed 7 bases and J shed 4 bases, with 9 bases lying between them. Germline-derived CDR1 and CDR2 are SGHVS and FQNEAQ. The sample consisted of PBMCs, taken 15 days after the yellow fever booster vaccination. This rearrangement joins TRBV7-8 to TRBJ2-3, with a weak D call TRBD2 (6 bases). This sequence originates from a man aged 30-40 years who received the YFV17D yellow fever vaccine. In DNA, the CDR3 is TGTGCCAGCACCCCGGGGGCAGATACGCAGTATTTT. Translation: CASTPGADTQYF. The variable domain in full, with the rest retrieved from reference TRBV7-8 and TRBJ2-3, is GAGVSQSPRYKVAKRGQDVALRCDPISGHVSLFWYQQALGQGPEFLTYFQNEAQLDKSGLPSDRFFAERPEGSVSTLKIQRTQQEDSAVYLCASTPGADTQYFGPGTRLTVL.